A selection of T cell receptor beta chains follows, all from one sample in a study of blood T cells in healthy people across ages. TCRdb re-analysed the 5' RACE reads in MiXCR, keeping a single row per CDR3 protein. This table holds under 1,000,000 distinct CDR3 sequences, about 36% found once. The source material was blood. These receptors all come from a man younger than 35 in good health. Both conserved end residues are part of each CDR3. The D gene is left open where the match is weak. Part of the rows lack a size; the others show once, few, many or a class for expanded clones.

many,TRBJ2-7,TRBD2,TRBV9,TGTGCCAGCCATCCCGGGGAGCGGGGGATATACGAGCAGTACTTC,CASHPGERGIYEQYF
few,TRBJ2-7,TRBD1,TRBV12-3/TRBV12-4,TGTGCCAGCAGCCTACATCCGGGACAGGAGCCCTACGAGCAGTACTTC,CASSLHPGQEPYEQYF
few,TRBJ1-6,-,TRBV20-1,TGCAGTGCTAGGAAGACAGTATTTGGTTCACCCCTCCACTTT,CSARKTVFGSPLHF
-,TRBJ2-1,-,TRBV13,TGTGCCAGCAGCCCAGACGGGACACATGTCTACAATGAGCAGTTCTTC,CASSPDGTHVYNEQFF
-,TRBJ2-3,-,TRBV2,TGTGCCAGCAGTATTGGGGTTACAGATACGCAGTATTTT,CASSIGVTDTQYF
few,TRBJ1-4,-,TRBV15,TGTGCCACCAGCAGAGATGGGCAGGGGAGTGAAAAACTGTTTTTT,CATSRDGQGSEKLFF
few,TRBJ2-7,-,TRBV12-3/TRBV12-4,TGTGCCAGCAGTGCGGGTGGCGGGCCCTACAATGAGCAGTACTTC,CASSAGGGPYNEQYF
few,TRBJ1-2,-,TRBV20-1,TGCAGTGCTAGTGGGGAAGAGGGGATAACATATGGCTACACCTTC,CSASGEEGITYGYTF
-,TRBJ2-4,TRBD2,TRBV20-1,TGCAGTGCTAGAGGGGTAGCGGGGGGGCCTTACTACGGGCAGTACTTC,CSARGVAGGPYYGQYF
-,TRBJ2-3,TRBD2,TRBV7-2,TGTGCCAGCAGCCCCTCTAGCGGGGTCGGCACAGATACGCAGTATTTT,CASSPSSGVGTDTQYF
-,TRBJ2-5,TRBD2,TRBV15,TGTGCCACCAGCGCTAGCGGGGGGGCAGAGAATGAGCAGTACTTC,CATSASGGAENEQYF
once,TRBJ2-2,TRBD2,TRBV6-1,TGTGCCAGCAGTCCCCGGGAGGCCAATACTCCCAACACCGGGGAGCTGTTTTTT,CASSPREANTPNTGELFF
-,TRBJ1-1,-,TRBV7-9,TGTGCCAGCACCTCCCTCCGGGTAAAGAACACTGAAGCTTTCTTT,CASTSLRVKNTEAFF
few,TRBJ2-3,TRBD2,TRBV18,TGTGCCAGCTCACCAAATAGCGGGGGAAGCACAGATACGCAGTATTTT,CASSPNSGGSTDTQYF
few,TRBJ2-3,TRBD2,TRBV6-2/TRBV6-3,TGTGCCAGCATCTCCGCGGGGGTAACAGATACGCAGTATTTT,CASISAGVTDTQYF
few,TRBJ2-3,-,TRBV20-1,TGCAGTGCCCGCCTCCCGCGGGGGCGCACAGATACGCAGTATTTT,CSARLPRGRTDTQYF
-,TRBJ2-7,-,TRBV7-9,TGTGCCAGCAGTACCAGTACAGCGTACGAGCAGTACTTC,CASSTSTAYEQYF
few,TRBJ2-5,TRBD1,TRBV5-5,TGTGCCAGCAGTTCGACCGGGACAGGGGCTAATGAGCAGTACTTC,CASSSTGTGANEQYF
-,TRBJ2-3,TRBD1,TRBV5-6,TGTGCCAGCAGCCTACCGACAGGGAGTTCCACAGATACGCAGTATTTT,CASSLPTGSSTDTQYF
few,TRBJ2-3,TRBD2,TRBV6-5,TGTGCCAGCAGTTACGTTAGCGGGGGAACAGATACGCAGTATTTT,CASSYVSGGTDTQYF
few,TRBJ1-5,-,TRBV13,TGTGCCAGCAGCTTATCCCCAGGAAGGGGCAATCAGCCCCAGCATTTT,CASSLSPGRGNQPQHF
-,TRBJ2-3,TRBD1,TRBV20-1,TGCAGTGCTAGAACCGGGACAGGGGCTTTAGATACGCAGTATTTT,CSARTGTGALDTQYF
-,TRBJ2-7,-,TRBV6-2/TRBV6-3,TGTGCCAGCAGTTACCGTTATGATAATCGGGTCCGCCACGAGCAGTACTTC,CASSYRYDNRVRHEQYF
few,TRBJ1-4,TRBD1,TRBV6-5,TGTGCCAGCAGTAAGGGGACAGCCTTTAATGAAAAACTGTTTTTT,CASSKGTAFNEKLFF